Presented here are 20 T cell receptor beta chains from one specimen sequenced in a study of coeliac disease. Study-wide findings and caveats: Lower clonality than controls marked TRB and TRG repertoires from active celiac intraepithelial and lamina propria samples.

This table comes from immunoSEQ multiplex PCR, and its TCRdb copy is limited to in-frame clones, with some not included. The table includes around 4,100 clones, less than 70% detected once. These receptors are not linked to any known antigen. Sequenced input: intraepithelial lymphocytes from the gut. Every receptor here comes from a young woman with active celiac disease.

This chain links TRBV7-8 with TRBJ2-3; D unclear. The germline CDR1 and CDR2 sequences are SGHVS and FQNEAQ. The ends were cut back, 3 bases at V and 1 base at J, with 14 bases in the middle. The CDR3 is made up of 16 amino acids. Here the CDR3 DNA reads TGTGCCAGCAGCTTTGACACTCTTATAGGCACAGATACGCAGTATTTT. This encodes CASSFDTLIGTDTQYF. The full variable domain, completed using reference TRBV7-8 and TRBJ2-3, is GAGVSQSPRYKVAKRGQDVALRCDPISGHVSLFWYQQALGQGPEFLTYFQNEAQLDKSGLPSDRFFAERPEGSVSTLKIQRTQQEDSAVYLCASSFDTLIGTDTQYFGPGTRLTVL.

Judged by abundance, this clone is medium-sized (0.01 to 0.1%). The rearrangement joins TRBV5-1 to TRBJ1-5; D unresolved. This CDR3 is built from 15 residues. In germline, CDR1 is SGHRS, CDR2 YFSETQ. Trimming cost V 4 bases and J 3 bases, with 14 bases left between them. The CDR3 protein is CASSPESGNNQPQHF. In DNA, the CDR3 is TGCGCCAGCAGCCCTGAAAGTGGCAACAATCAGCCCCAGCATTTT.

The chain is built from TRBV5-4 and TRBJ1-5; D possibly corresponds to TRBD1 (6 bases). Per germline, CDR1 SGHNT and CDR2 YYREEE (reference sequence). The CDR3 runs 16 residues. V was cut by 4 bases and J by 6 bases, with 20 bases left in between. The DNA for the CDR3 is TGTGCCAGCAGCGGGATCTGGGGGCGCCGGGTTCAGCCCCAGCATTTT. Translation: CASSGIWGRRVQPQHF.

The V gene is TRBV2, the J gene TRBJ2-7; 8 nucleotides match TRBD1. Germline V gives CDR1 SNHLY, CDR2 FYNNEI. The CDR3 covers 14 residues. Trimming cost V 4 bases and J 4 bases; bases outside gene matches: 6. CDR3 loop: CASSGPRGLYEQYV. In nucleotides, the CDR3 is TGTGCCAGCAGTGGACCCAGGGGGCTTTACGAGCAGTACGTC.

Judged by abundance, this clone is hyperexpanded (1% or more). The chain couples TRBV4-2 to TRBJ2-4; D ambiguous. The ends were cut back, 1 base at V and 7 bases at J, with 17 bases in the middle. The germline V gene encodes CDR1 LGHNA and CDR2 YNFKEQ. This CDR3 is 16 amino acids long. This CDR3 reads CASSQGGTYFGNIQYF. DNA for the CDR3: TGTGCCAGCAGCCAAGGTGGTACATATTTTGGCAACATTCAGTACTTC.

The chain links TRBV4-2 to TRBJ2-3; D gene uncertain. V shed 1 base and J shed 2 bases, with 13 bases lying between them. This CDR3 contains 16 residues. CDR1 is LGHNA, CDR2 YNFKEQ, per germline. The DNA of the CDR3 is TGTGCCAGCAGCCAAGTCTTTGTCCTTTACACAGATACGCAGTATTTT. Translated: CASSQVFVLYTDTQYF.

This chain uses TRBV7-2 with TRBJ2-5, with unresolved D. The germline gives CDR1 SGHTA, CDR2 FQGNSA. V shed 2 bases and J shed 0 bases, with 13 bases lying between them. The CDR3 is 16 amino acids. The CDR3 loop reads CASSLLNLLNQETQYF. DNA of the CDR3: TGTGCCAGCAGCTTACTAAACCTCCTGAACCAAGAGACCCAGTACTTC.

V is TRBV9 and J is TRBJ2-2; 7 positions match TRBD1. The germline V gene encodes CDR1 SGDLS and CDR2 YYNGEE. The CDR3 spans 15 residues. V dropped 4 bases and J dropped 4; count of bases not matched to a gene: 7. Here the CDR3 DNA reads TGTGCCAGCAGCACCTGGACAGGATTCACCGGGGAGCTGTTTTTT. Amino acid sequence: CASSTWTGFTGELFF.

The chain combines TRBV4-2 with TRBJ2-1; the match to TRBD2 covers 8 bases. The germline V gene has CDR1 LGHNA and CDR2 YNFKEQ. J gave up 0 bases and V 3 bases, and 7 bases lay outside the gene matches. The CDR3 sequence is 17 residues long. The DNA of the CDR3 is TGTGCCAGCAGCCAGGGACTAGGTTTTGCCTCCTACAATGAGCAGTTCTTC. It encodes CASSQGLGFASYNEQFF.

This clone was seen a handful of times. CDR3 bases: TGTGCCAGCAGTTTACCCACAGGGGTTTGGAGTGCCTTCTATAATTCACCCCTCCACTTT. Amino acids: CASSLPTGVWSAFYNSPLHF. The rearrangement joins TRBV28 to TRBJ1-6, with 7 positions matching TRBD1. Unmatched junction bases numbered 16, after V lost 2 bases and J lost 3 bases. The length of the CDR3 is 20 residues. Germline loops: CDR1 MDHEN, CDR2 SYDVKM.

The chain couples TRBV5-5 to TRBJ2-1; 10 nucleotides match TRBD2. CDR3 length: 15 residues. The V gene's germline CDR1 is SGHKS and CDR2 YYEKEE (reference sequence). Trimming at V came to 4 bases and at J to 10 bases, leaving 11 bases not matched to a gene. CDR3 DNA: TGTGCCAGCAGCGTCGTAGCGGGGGGCCCCAGGGAGCAGTTCTTC. Protein product: CASSVVAGGPREQFF.

This clone occurred a few times. The rearrangement links TRBV5-4 to TRBJ2-2, with 8 bases aligning to TRBD1. Germline lookup yields CDR1 SGHNT and CDR2 YYREEE (reference sequence). This CDR3 is built from 15 residues. Losses at the gene ends were 4 bases for V and 5 bases for J; bases not matched to a gene: 7. CDR3: CASSARQGWTGELFF. As DNA, the CDR3 is TGTGCCAGCAGCGCCCGACAGGGGTGGACCGGGGAGCTGTTTTTT. Filled out from reference TRBV5-4 and TRBJ2-2, the complete variable domain reads ETGVTQSPTHLIKTRGQQVTLRCSSQSGHNTVSWYQQALGQGPQFIFQYYREEENGRGNFPPRFSGLQFPNYSSELNVNALELDDSALYLCASSARQGWTGELFFGEGSRLTVL.

In the case of this clone: In the same sample, other DNA sequences code for this CDR3. The chain joins TRBV7-8 to TRBJ1-1; maybe TRBD1 (5 bases). The CDR3 is made up of 16 amino acids. Trimming took off 5 bases at V and 11 bases at J, with 27 bases between the two ends. From germline, CDR1 is SGHVS and CDR2 FQNEAQ. The CDR3 DNA follows: TGTGCCAGCAGCGCAAACTGGGCGGGGACGTCCAAGGTGGCTTTCTTT. It encodes CASSANWAGTSKVAFF.

This clone was recorded only once. Other DNA sequences from this sample encode an identical CDR3 as well. The rearrangement links TRBV18 to TRBJ1-2; D might be TRBD1 (5 bases). The CDR3 spans 13 residues. V was cut by 6 bases and J by 3 bases, with 11 bases left in between. CDR1 is KGHSH and CDR2 is LQKENI in the germline V gene. The CDR3 region has the DNA TGTGCCAGCTCGCCCGGGGGGGACTATGGCTACACCTTC. It translates to CASSPGGDYGYTF.

The genes are TRBV28 and TRBJ2-1; tentative D call: TRBD1 (6 bases). The CDR3 is made up of 15 amino acids. Germline V gives CDR1 MDHEN, CDR2 SYDVKM. The germline V and J ends were trimmed by 0 bases and 8 bases, with 14 bases remaining between them. For the CDR3, the DNA is TGTGCCAGCAGTTTATGCGTCAAACAGGGAGATGAGCAGTTCTTC. Its protein product is CASSLCVKQGDEQFF.

This chain joins TRBV6-5 and TRBJ1-1; 8 nucleotides align to TRBD1. This CDR3 is 16 amino acids long. The V gene end was trimmed by 2 bases and the J gene end by 4 bases; junction bases not matched to a gene: 9. Per germline, CDR1 MNHEY and CDR2 SVGAGI. Here the CDR3 DNA reads TGTGCCAGCAGTTACGGCTTTCAGGGGGCGCGCACTGAAGCTTTCTTT. It translates to CASSYGFQGARTEAFF.

The rearrangement joins TRBV6-1 to TRBJ2-7; TRBD1 is a possible D gene (6 bases). Trimming removed 2 bases at V and 0 bases at J, with 8 bases between. Germline CDR1 reads MNHNS; CDR2 reads SASEGT. CDR3 length equals 14 residues. The CDR3 DNA reads as TGTGCCAGCAGTGAACAGACAGGCTCCTACGAGCAGTACTTC. It yields the protein CASSEQTGSYEQYF.

The V call is TRBV2, the J call TRBJ2-3, with D possibly matching TRBD2 (7 bases). This CDR3 has 14 amino acids. Between the trimmed V and J ends, which lost 4 bases and 6 bases, there was a span of 14 bases. From germline, CDR1 is SNHLY and CDR2 FYNNEI. CDR3 sequence: CASSVGGVYDTQYF. The CDR3, as DNA: TGTGCCAGCAGTGTAGGGGGGGTGTATGATACGCAGTATTTT. The whole variable domain, filled in from reference TRBV2 and TRBJ2-3, reads EPEVTQTPSHQVTQMGQEVILRCVPISNHLYFYWYRQILGQKVEFLVSFYNNEISEKSEIFDDQFSVERPDGSNFTLKIRSTKLEDSAMYFCASSVGGVYDTQYFGPGTRLTVL.

This clone was observed a single time. This chain uses TRBV15 with TRBJ2-3, with D possibly being TRBD1 (6 bases). Germline-derived CDR1 and CDR2 are LNHNV and YYDKDF (reference sequence). This CDR3 is 16 amino acids long. V lost 5 bases, J lost 0 bases, and 15 bases lay in between. The DNA of the CDR3 is TGTGCCACCAGCTCCCTCGAGGGACAAAGCACAGATACGCAGTATTTT. Encoded protein: CATSSLEGQSTDTQYF.

The gene calls are TRBV9 and TRBJ2-3, with 9 bases that match TRBD2. The CDR3 spans 17 residues. The V gene end was trimmed by 0 bases and the J gene end by 4 bases; junction bases not matched to a gene: 9. Germline CDR1 is SGDLS and CDR2 is YYNGEE. CDR3 sequence: CASSVATGGGASDTQYF. The CDR3 DNA is TGTGCCAGCAGCGTAGCGACGGGCGGGGGGGCGTCAGATACGCAGTATTTT.